The clone carrying this TCR beta chain was counted at least ten times. What it recognizes is unknown. This specimen comes from a study of early T cells in non-severe SARS-CoV-2 infection. About the study: Unsorted whole-blood RNA was sequenced in bulk, leaving chains unpaired.

Study-level points and caveats: Reliance on VDJdb matching favored anti-spike CD8 responses; private and CD4 specificities were missed.

cDNA molecules, individually, were tagged with unique molecular identifiers. TCRdb itself ran the 5' RACE reads through MiXCR, one entry per CDR3 protein. The profile shows around 82,000 distinct CDR3 sequences, about 11% of them singletons. The TCR comes from an adult who was a healthcare worker with PCR-confirmed SARS-CoV-2 infection or an uninfected control (not recorded which). Sequencing was done on a sample of whole blood.

The chain's CDR3 is CASSQDRWQISTDTQYF. In DNA, the CDR3 is TGCGCCAGCAGCCAAGATCGGTGGCAGATTAGCACAGATACGCAGTATTTT. The chain combines TRBV4-3 with TRBJ2-3; D remains ambiguous. The CDR3 extends over 17 amino acids. Between the trimmed V and J ends, which lost 0 bases and 0 bases, there was a span of 13 bases. CDR1 is LGHNA and CDR2 is YSLEER in the germline V gene.